This TCR beta chain was observed in a study of a mutant IDH1 vaccine in newly diagnosed glioma. TCRdb's copy holds only in-frame clones and misses some; the assay was immunoSEQ multiplex PCR. The sample holds 25,000 to 40,000 clones; around nine tenths are singletons and the top ten take approximately 2%. Germline V gene data show CDR1 as MDHEN and CDR2 as SYDVKM. Trimming took off 7 bases at V and 4 bases at J, with 13 bases between the two ends. The CDR3 runs 13 residues. Time point defined: week 47, end of study. Each dose of the vaccine consisted of 300 ug of mutant IDH1 20-mer peptide, with topical imiquimod. About this clone: Its antigen is unidentified.

The chain joins TRBV28 to TRBJ2-5; the D gene is possibly TRBD2 (6 bases). The receptor comes from a man in his forties with glioma. Here the sequenced sample was PBMCs, taken from a glioma patient whose treatment included an IDH1 peptide vaccine. The chain's CDR3 is CASTRGVTETQYF. As DNA, the CDR3 is TGTGCCAGCACGCGGGGCGTTACAGAGACCCAGTACTTC.